Reported below is one T cell receptor (beta chain). Its cognate antigen is unknown. The data were taken from a study of T cell responses to AZD1222 COVID-19 vaccine. Study-level information: Second doses at about 4 or about 12 weeks were pooled.

Repertoires were generated with immunoSEQ multiplex PCR, while TCRdb's copy carries only in-frame clones and drops some. Of about 130,000 clones in the sample, 70% to 90% were seen once. The length of the CDR3 is 18 residues. Study findings and constraints: Nearly half of unique spike-specific TCRs reportedly avoided B.1.351 and B.1.1.7 mutated regions. Only a handful of AZD1222 recipients, six or seven in all, had baseline seropositivity.

The sequence was collected from an adult in good health. The genes are TRBV12-2 and TRBJ2-6; the table's D gene call, TRBD1, was not cross checked with the DNA. TRBV12-2 is termed a pseudogene. The source was peripheral blood, collected on day 0 of AZD1222 vaccination. The CDR3 loop is CASRSSTGGVSGANVLTF. The CDR3 DNA follows: TGTGCAAGTCGCTCATCGACAGGGGGTGTTTCTGGGGCCAACGTCCTGACTTTC.